This T cell receptor beta chain comes out of a study of graft-versus-host responses after intestinal transplantation. Study-level background: Multivisceral, liver-intestinal, or isolated intestinal grafts were transplanted into recipients. General study findings and limits: Investigators detected GvH clones in recipient marrow, with some emerging earlier in ileum or blood.

Of note for this clone: Its cognate antigen is unknown.

Produced via immunoSEQ multiplex PCR; TCRdb's table is partial and in-frame only. The data hold tens of thousands of clones, with approximately 95% observed a single time. The CDR3 is 13 residues long. Germline lookup yields CDR1 MRHNA and CDR2 SNTAGT. Trimming removed 0 bases at V and 9 bases at J, with 9 bases between. The chain has TRBV6-4 and TRBJ2-1; D is ambiguous. The TCR originated in a human patient who received an intestinal transplant, so some T cells may come from the graft donor. The material was PBMCs, obtained 750 to 800 days after a first intestinal transplant, on the day of a second. CDR3: CASSDSGAGEQFF. As DNA, the CDR3 is TGTGCCAGCAGTGACTCTGGAGCAGGTGAGCAGTTCTTC.